These 25 T cell receptor beta chains were all obtained from the same sample, sequenced in a study of T cells in Graves' hyperthyroidism and ophthalmopathy. Amplification yielded TCR beta CDR3 regions, with RNA transcripts as the source. RT-PCR in the first round (using the HTBI primer set) targeted the TCR CDR3. In TCRdb, the multiplex PCR reads were re-called with MiXCR into one record per CDR3 protein. The sample shows about 600,000 distinct CDR3 sequences, 16% of them seen only once. What was sequenced was blood. Receptors were obtained from a woman between 35 and 50 years old with Graves' ophthalmopathy.

The gene calls are TRBV5-1 and TRBJ1-1; 8 bases align to TRBD1. With 2 bases clipped from V and 4 bases from J, the junction kept 16 bases outside the gene matches. The CDR3 is made up of 18 amino acids. Germline CDR1 reads SGHRS; CDR2 reads YFSETQ. The CDR3: CASSFQLTSGGEVTEAFF. DNA for the CDR3: TGCGCCAGCAGCTTCCAGCTGACCTCAGGGGGCGAGGTCACTGAAGCTTTCTTT.

The rearrangement uses TRBV6-1 and TRBJ2-3; perhaps TRBD2 as D (7 bases). Germline values: CDR1 MNHNS, CDR2 SASEGT. The CDR3 length is 15 residues. Trimming stripped 10 bases from V and 2 bases from J, with 19 bases between. This CDR3 reads CATNTPGGHTDTQYF. Here the CDR3 DNA reads TGTGCCACCAACACTCCGGGGGGCCACACAGATACGCAGTATTTT.

This clonotype appeared many times. The chain combines TRBV7-9 with TRBJ1-6, with D perhaps TRBD1 (5 bases). This CDR3 is 16 amino acids long. Looked up from germline, CDR1 is SEHNR and CDR2 is FQNEAQ (reference sequence). Trimming shortened V by 5 bases and J by 7 bases, and 18 bases separated the two germline ends. CDR3 amino acids: CASSRTGTGHNSPLHF. The CDR3 DNA follows: TGTGCCAGCAGCCGAACCGGGACGGGGCACAATTCACCCCTCCACTTT.

This clonotype showed up just a few times. V gene TRBV29-1 combines with J gene TRBJ1-3, with a tentative D call TRBD1 (6 bases). Germline V gives CDR1 SQVTM, CDR2 ANQGSEA. The V end was cut by 3 bases, the J end by 2 bases, with 8 bases between. This CDR3 spans 13 amino acids. CDR3 loop: CSVEAGAGNTIYF. In nucleotides, the CDR3 is TGCAGCGTTGAGGCAGGGGCTGGAAACACCATATATTTT.

This clonotype was recorded at least ten times. This chain connects TRBV11-2 to TRBJ2-5, with TRBD2 matching 9 bases. Germline V gene sequence: CDR1 SGHAT, CDR2 FQNNGV. This CDR3 is built from 14 residues. The V segment lost 5 bases and the J segment 5 bases; nucleotides outside the gene matches: 6. Here the CDR3 DNA reads TGTGCCAGCAGCCTAGCGGGGAACGGGGAGACCCAGTACTTC. It translates to CASSLAGNGETQYF.

This clonotype was recorded at least ten times. The rearrangement links TRBV28 to TRBJ2-1; D is ambiguous. Deletions cut 6 bases from V and 8 bases from J, with 23 bases between. Germline loops: CDR1 MDHEN, CDR2 SYDVKM. This CDR3 region has 16 residues. CDR3 region: CASRSFSVGLRYEQFF. In DNA, the CDR3 is TGTGCCAGCAGGTCCTTTTCGGTGGGGTTAAGGTATGAGCAGTTCTTC.

This clonotype was recorded many times. The chain uses TRBV2 and TRBJ2-7; 9 bases align to TRBD1. CDR1 and CDR2 from the germline V gene are SNHLY and FYNNEI. CDR3 size: 15 residues. J lost 5 bases, V lost 5 bases, and 10 bases had no gene match. The CDR3 spells CASSRWTGEVDEQYF. CDR3 sequence (DNA): TGTGCCAGCAGTCGATGGACAGGGGAAGTAGACGAGCAGTACTTC.

This clonotype was seen ten or more times. V is TRBV7-2 and J is TRBJ2-1; D call uncertain. Germline CDR1 reads SGHTA; CDR2 reads FQGNSA. This CDR3 is built from 15 residues. V dropped 0 bases and J dropped 0 bases, with 6 bases sitting between them. As DNA, the CDR3 is TGTGCCAGCAGCTTAGCTTTTGTCTCCTACAATGAGCAGTTCTTC. Translated, it gives CASSLAFVSYNEQFF.

Points on this clonotype: A much bigger clone sits one base away, suggesting this may be a read error. The CDR3 coding sequence is TGCGCCAGCAGCACTGGGACTAGCGGGAGGGGTGGAAATGAGCAGTACTTC. Its translation is CASSTGTSGRGGNEQYF. The rearrangement joins TRBV5-1 to TRBJ2-7, with 16 bases that match TRBD2. Germline V gene data show CDR1 as SGHRS and CDR2 as YFSETQ. This CDR3 is built from 17 residues. J lost 7 bases, V lost 4 bases, and 11 bases had no gene match. Looking up the rest from reference TRBV5-1 and TRBJ2-7 gives the full variable domain: KAGVTQTPRYLIKTRGQQVTLSCSPISGHRSVSWYQQTPGQGLQFLFEYFSETQRNKGNFPGRFSGRQFSNSRSEMNVSTLELGDSALYLCASSTGTSGRGGNEQYFGPGTRLTVT.

The V and J genes are TRBV5-1 and TRBJ2-1, with unresolved D. Trimming pared 2 bases from V and 5 bases from J, leaving 8 bases between. The germline gives CDR1 SGHRS, CDR2 YFSETQ. The CDR3 extends over 13 amino acids. The CDR3 DNA sequence: TGCGCCAGCAGCTTTAACAATAACAATGAGCAGTTCTTC. It specifies CASSFNNNNEQFF. Full variable domain (remainder filled in from reference TRBV5-1 and TRBJ2-1): KAGVTQTPRYLIKTRGQQVTLSCSPISGHRSVSWYQQTPGQGLQFLFEYFSETQRNKGNFPGRFSGRQFSNSRSEMNVSTLELGDSALYLCASSFNNNNEQFFGPGTRLTVL.

This clonotype has at least ten counts. The gene calls are TRBV2 and TRBJ2-3; TRBD1 might be the D (5 bases). V shed 10 bases and J shed 4 bases, with 21 bases lying between them. The CDR3 has 15 residues. Germline-derived CDR1 and CDR2 are SNHLY and FYNNEI. DNA for the CDR3: TGTGCCACCTCTTCACAGGCGTCCCCCGCAGATACGCAGTATTTT. This gives the protein CATSSQASPADTQYF. The full variable domain, in which reference TRBV2 and TRBJ2-3 provide the parts outside the CDR3, is EPEVTQTPSHQVTQMGQEVILRCVPISNHLYFYWYRQILGQKVEFLVSFYNNEISEKSEIFDDQFSVERPDGSNFTLKIRSTKLEDSAMYFCATSSQASPADTQYFGPGTRLTVL.

This clonotype turned up a few times. The rearrangement joins TRBV11-2 to TRBJ1-2, with a tentative D call TRBD1 (6 bases). Between the trimmed V and J ends, which lost 3 bases and 8 bases, there was a span of 16 bases. The CDR3 runs 14 residues. Germline assignment: CDR1 SGHAT and CDR2 FQNNGV. This CDR3 is CASSFAFGGDGYTF. As DNA, the CDR3 is TGTGCCAGCAGCTTCGCTTTTGGGGGCGACGGCTACACCTTC.

Only a few counts were recorded for this clonotype. This rearrangement joins TRBV10-3 to TRBJ2-1; TRBD2 matches 13 bases. Trimming cost V 10 bases and J 3 bases; bases outside gene matches: 3. Germline values: CDR1 ENHRY, CDR2 SYGVKD. The CDR3 has 14 residues. The CDR3 reads CATGTSGIYNEQFF. The CDR3 DNA reads TGTGCCACGGGGACTAGCGGGATCTACAATGAGCAGTTCTTC.

As concerns this clonotype: At one boundary the junction diverges from the germline segment, which might be a read error. The chain's CDR3 is CASSIAGRIASEQFF. The CDR3 nucleotides read TGTGCCAGCAGCATAGCAGGGAGGATAGCGAGTGAGCAGTTCTTC. The chain couples TRBV7-2 to TRBJ2-1; D perhaps matches TRBD2 (6 bases). CDR3 length: 15 residues. CDR1 SGHTA and CDR2 FQGNSA come from the germline V gene.

This clonotype was seen only a few times. The chain couples TRBV27 to TRBJ1-4; TRBD1 agrees at 11 bases. The CDR3 sequence is 16 residues long. Germline lookup yields CDR1 MNHEY and CDR2 SMNVEV (reference sequence). Unmatched junction bases numbered 10, after V lost 6 bases and J lost 7 bases. For the CDR3, the DNA is TGTGCCAGCAGGGACAGGGGGCACATAGGCGGTGAAAAACTGTTTTTT. Amino acid sequence: CASRDRGHIGGEKLFF.

This rearrangement joins TRBV5-6 to TRBJ2-1, with 9 bases aligning to TRBD1. The CDR3 is made up of 14 amino acids. V was clipped by 4 bases and J by 4 bases; unmatched bases: 3. CDR1 is SGHDT, CDR2 YYEEEE, per germline. The CDR3 region has the DNA TGTGCCAGCAGCACCGGGACAGGGTACAATGAGCAGTTCTTC. Protein: CASSTGTGYNEQFF.

This clonotype has only a few counts. The chain uses TRBV7-9 and TRBJ2-7, with D hard to call. The CDR3 length is 14 residues. The V gene's germline CDR1 is SEHNR and CDR2 FQNEAQ (reference sequence). V gave up 0 bases and J gave up 2 bases, with 8 bases separating them. CDR3 sequence reads: CASSLALRTYEQYF. In DNA, the CDR3 is TGTGCCAGCAGCTTAGCGTTGCGGACCTACGAGCAGTACTTC.

There are a few counts of this clonotype. This sequence joins TRBV20-1 and TRBJ2-5, with D tentatively TRBD1 or TRBD2 (5 bases each). The CDR3 spans 11 residues. Trimming took off 7 bases at V and 2 bases at J, with 8 bases between the two ends. CDR1 is DFQATT and CDR2 is SNEGSKA in the germline V gene (reference sequence). The CDR3 region is CSVWGQETQYF. The CDR3 nucleotides are TGCAGTGTTTGGGGGCAAGAGACCCAGTACTTC.

The sample holds a few counts of this clonotype. The chain combines TRBV28 with TRBJ2-7; weak D call: TRBD2 (6 bases). The ends were cut back, 7 bases at V and 0 bases at J, with 13 bases in the middle. Per germline, CDR1 MDHEN and CDR2 SYDVKM. CDR3 length: 14 amino acids. The CDR3 DNA reads TGTGCCAGCAAGGCGGGGTTCAGCTCCTACGAGCAGTACTTC. This codes for CASKAGFSSYEQYF.

This clonotype was seen ten or more times. The J gene is TRBJ2-7, the V gene TRBV6-1, with D possibly being TRBD2 (6 bases). The V and J ends lost 10 bases and 2 bases respectively, with 12 bases between them. CDR1 is MNHNS and CDR2 is SASEGT in the germline V gene. This CDR3 comprises 12 residues. The CDR3 loop reads CAKRGITYEQYF. CDR3 nucleotides: TGTGCCAAACGGGGGATCACCTACGAGCAGTACTTC.

This clonotype showed up just a few times. The genes are TRBV15 and TRBJ2-2; 8 nucleotides agree with TRBD2. The CDR3 contains 17 residues. The V segment lost 3 bases and the J segment 4 bases; nucleotides outside the gene matches: 10. The germline gives CDR1 LNHNV, CDR2 YYDKDF (reference sequence). Here the CDR3 reads CATSRSTSGGPTGELFF. Here the CDR3 DNA reads TGTGCCACCAGCAGGAGTACATCGGGAGGGCCCACCGGGGAGCTGTTTTTT.

This clonotype was counted at least ten times. The rearrangement links TRBV3-1 to TRBJ1-1, with 9 bases aligning to TRBD1. The V and J ends lost 3 bases and 0 bases, in that order; junction bases with no gene match: 5. Germline loops: CDR1 LGHDT, CDR2 YNNKEL (reference sequence). The CDR3 is made up of 16 amino acids. CDR3 nucleotide sequence: TGTGCCAGCAGCCATCGACAGGGGGGCCTGAACACTGAAGCTTTCTTT. Amino acids: CASSHRQGGLNTEAFF.

This clonotype has a handful of counts. V usage is TRBV5-8 and J usage is TRBJ2-2; perhaps TRBD1 as D (6 bases). Between the trimmed V and J ends, which lost 4 bases and 1 base, there was a span of 11 bases. Germline V gene data show CDR1 as SGHTS and CDR2 as YDEGEE. CDR3 length: 15 residues. The CDR3 protein is CASSLPGQNTGELFF. The CDR3 nucleotides are TGTGCCAGCAGCCTTCCGGGACAGAACACCGGGGAGCTGTTTTTT.

As concerns this clonotype: This may stem from a read error, because a much larger clone lies one nucleotide away. The chain employs TRBV7-9 and TRBJ1-1, with D tentatively TRBD1 (6 bases). With 5 bases removed from V and 7 bases from J, the gap between germline ends came to 17 bases. Germline-derived CDR1 and CDR2 are SEHNR and FQNEAQ (reference sequence). The CDR3 has 14 residues. CDR3 region: CASSLSQGTIEAFF. The CDR3 DNA sequence: TGTGCCAGCAGCCTATCACAGGGAACCATTGAAGCTTTCTTT.

This clonotype has a single count. The CDR3 spells CASSPFDHRGLGYGYTF. CDR3 coding DNA: TGTGCCAGCAGTCCCTTTGATCACAGGGGGCTCGGCTATGGCTACACCTTC. The chain links TRBV12-3 or TRBV12-4 to TRBJ1-2; 9 bases match TRBD1. This CDR3 contains 17 residues. The V segment lost 5 bases and the J segment 4 bases; nucleotides outside the gene matches: 14.